The clone carrying this T cell receptor (beta chain) was found a few times. The antigen is unknown. This specimen comes from a study of human T cells and chemical hapten exposure. Specified time point: patch test 2, 6 weeks after DPC sensitization. Specified treatment: therapeutic diphenylcyclopropenone sensitization with weekly scalp DPC. Alopecia patients between 18 and 70 years old and suitable for DPC were used as donors. Unfractionated whole blood was the source of the extracted total RNA. In TCRdb, the RACE reads were re-called with MiXCR into one record per CDR3 protein. The sample contains about 400,000 distinct CDR3 sequences, about 6.3% of which appear only once. Points from the study as a whole: Donors were affected by alopecia, so their immune reaction might vary from that of healthy individuals.

CDR1 is SQVTM, CDR2 ANQGSEA, per germline. The V and J ends lost 3 bases and 7 bases, in that order; junction bases with no gene match: 7. The CDR3 covers 14 residues. The source is a woman in her late teens or twenties with alopecia areata. Some clones in this sample may be carry-over from other donors' samples. Source: whole blood, taken in connection with sensitization to the hapten diphenylcyclopropenone (DPC). J is TRBJ2-1 and V is TRBV29-1; TRBD1 aligns across 9 bases. The CDR3 DNA reads as TGCAGCGTTGAGAGGGACAGGGTAACTAATGAGCAGTTCTTC. Translating gives CSVERDRVTNEQFF.